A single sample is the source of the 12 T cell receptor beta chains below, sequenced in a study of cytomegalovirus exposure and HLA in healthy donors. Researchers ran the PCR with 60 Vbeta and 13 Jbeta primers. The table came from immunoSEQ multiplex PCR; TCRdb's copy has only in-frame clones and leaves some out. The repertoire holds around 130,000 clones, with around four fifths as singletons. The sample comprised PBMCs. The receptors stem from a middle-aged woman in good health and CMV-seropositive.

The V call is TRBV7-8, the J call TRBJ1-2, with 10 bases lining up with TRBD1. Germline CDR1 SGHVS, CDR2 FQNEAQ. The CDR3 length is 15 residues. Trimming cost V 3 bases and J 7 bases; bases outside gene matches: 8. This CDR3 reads CASSLGQGIVGGYTF. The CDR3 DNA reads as TGTGCCAGCAGCTTGGGACAGGGGATTGTGGGTGGCTACACCTTC.

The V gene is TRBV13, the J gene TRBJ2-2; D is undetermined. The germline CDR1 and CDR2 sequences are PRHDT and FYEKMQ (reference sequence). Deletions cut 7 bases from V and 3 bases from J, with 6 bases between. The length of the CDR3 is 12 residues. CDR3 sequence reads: CASTVHTGELFF. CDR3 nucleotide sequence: TGTGCCAGCACGGTACACACCGGGGAGCTGTTTTTT.

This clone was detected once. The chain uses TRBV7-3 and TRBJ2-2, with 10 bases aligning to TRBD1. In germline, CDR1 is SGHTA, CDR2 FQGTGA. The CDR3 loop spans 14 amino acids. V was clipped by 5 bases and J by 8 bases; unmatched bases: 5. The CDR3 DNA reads TGTGCCAGCAGCCCGGACAGGGGGACGGGGGAGCTGTTTTTT. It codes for CASSPDRGTGELFF.

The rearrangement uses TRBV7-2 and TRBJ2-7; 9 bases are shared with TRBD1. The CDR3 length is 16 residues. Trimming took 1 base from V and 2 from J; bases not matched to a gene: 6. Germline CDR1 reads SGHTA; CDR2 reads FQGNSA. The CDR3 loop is CASSLGTGTGTYEQYF. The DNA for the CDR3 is TGTGCCAGCAGCTTAGGGACCGGGACAGGGACCTACGAGCAGTACTTC.

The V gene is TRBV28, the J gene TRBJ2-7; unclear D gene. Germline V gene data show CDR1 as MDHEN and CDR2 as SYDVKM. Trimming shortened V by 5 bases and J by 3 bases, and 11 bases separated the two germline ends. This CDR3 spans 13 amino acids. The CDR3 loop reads CASSQQPIYEQYF. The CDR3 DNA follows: TGTGCCAGCAGTCAACAGCCGATCTACGAGCAGTACTTC.

DNA of the CDR3: TGCGCCAGCAGCTTGCAGTCGGGAAACACCATATATTTT. Amino acids: CASSLQSGNTIYF. The chain employs TRBV5-1 and TRBJ1-3; no reliable D call. The CDR3 runs 13 residues. Germline assignment: CDR1 SGHRS and CDR2 YFSETQ. V lost 1 base to trimming and J lost 4 bases, with 6 bases between them. The full variable domain, completed using reference TRBV5-1 and TRBJ1-3, is KAGVTQTPRYLIKTRGQQVTLSCSPISGHRSVSWYQQTPGQGLQFLFEYFSETQRNKGNFPGRFSGRQFSNSRSEMNVSTLELGDSALYLCASSLQSGNTIYFGEGSWLTVV.

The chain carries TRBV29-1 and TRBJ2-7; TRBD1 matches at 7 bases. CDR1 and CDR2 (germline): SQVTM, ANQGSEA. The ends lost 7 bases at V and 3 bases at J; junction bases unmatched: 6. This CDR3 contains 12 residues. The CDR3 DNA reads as TGCAGCGCTGGGGCAGGGGGCTACGAGCAGTACTTC. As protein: CSAGAGGYEQYF.

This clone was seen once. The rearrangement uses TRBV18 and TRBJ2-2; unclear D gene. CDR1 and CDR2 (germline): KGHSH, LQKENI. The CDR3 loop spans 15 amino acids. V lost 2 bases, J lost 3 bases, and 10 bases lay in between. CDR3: CASSPIAADTGELFF. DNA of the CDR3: TGTGCCAGCTCACCAATAGCCGCGGACACCGGGGAGCTGTTTTTT.

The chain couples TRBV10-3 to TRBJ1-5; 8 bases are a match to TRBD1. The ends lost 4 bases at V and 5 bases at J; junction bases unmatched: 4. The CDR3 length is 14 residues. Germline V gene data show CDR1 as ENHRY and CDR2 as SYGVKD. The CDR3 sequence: CAISGPGQDQPQHF. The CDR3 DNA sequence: TGTGCCATCAGTGGGCCGGGACAGGATCAGCCCCAGCATTTT.

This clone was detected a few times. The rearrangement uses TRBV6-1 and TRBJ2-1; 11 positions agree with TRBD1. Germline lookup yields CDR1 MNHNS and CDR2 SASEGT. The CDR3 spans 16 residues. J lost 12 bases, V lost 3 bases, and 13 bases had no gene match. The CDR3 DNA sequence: TGTGCCAGCAGTGAGCGATCCGGGACAGGGGGAAGTGGGCAGTTCTTC. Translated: CASSERSGTGGSGQFF.

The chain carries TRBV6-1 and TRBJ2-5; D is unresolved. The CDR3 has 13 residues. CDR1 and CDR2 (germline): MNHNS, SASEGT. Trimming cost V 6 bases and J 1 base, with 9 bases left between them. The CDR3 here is CASSPPGQETQYF. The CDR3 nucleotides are TGTGCCAGCAGCCCTCCGGGCCAAGAGACCCAGTACTTC.

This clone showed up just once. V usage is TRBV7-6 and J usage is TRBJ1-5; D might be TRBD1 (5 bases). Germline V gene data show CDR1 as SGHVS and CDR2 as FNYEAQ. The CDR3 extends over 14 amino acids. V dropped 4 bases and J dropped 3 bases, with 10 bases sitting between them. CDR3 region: CASSSGGLNQPQHF. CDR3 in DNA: TGTGCCAGCAGCTCTGGGGGACTCAATCAGCCCCAGCATTTT.